These T cell receptor beta chains were read from a single sample in a study of blood T cell repertoires in COVID-19. The repertoire was sequenced with immunoSEQ multiplex PCR; TCRdb's copy has only in-frame clones and lacks some. The table has approximately 300,000 clones, 80% to 90% seen once. Sequencing was performed on PBMCs or T cells enriched from blood (not recorded which). Receptors were obtained from a woman in her thirties who had recovered from COVID-19. CDR3s include the opening cysteine and the closing phenylalanine or tryptophan. D genes are given only for firm matches. A row's size may be missing; if present it is once, few, many or a size class.

size	D	V	J	DNA	CDR3
NA	TRBD1	TRBV6-5	TRBJ2-7	TGTGCCAGCAGTCCGACAGGGAGTTACGAGCAGTACTTC	CASSPTGSYEQYF
NA	TRBD2	TRBV19	TRBJ2-4	TGTGCCAGTAGTCTAGCGGGAGGGCCGGACATTCAGTACTTC	CASSLAGGPDIQYF
NA	NA	TRBV10-2	TRBJ1-1	TGCGCCAGCAGTGACCAGGGATTGGGGCACACTGAAGCTTTCTTT	CASSDQGLGHTEAFF
NA	NA	TRBV7-8	TRBJ2-7	TGTGCCAGCAGCTCGTTTAGGACAGAAGGGGGTTTTTTCGGTATCGAGCAGTACTTC	CASSSFRTEGGFFGIEQYF
few	NA	TRBV2	TRBJ2-1	TGTGCCAGCAGTGAAAGGAGGGGGGGGGATGAGCAGTTCTTC	CASSERRGGDEQFF
NA	NA	TRBV6-5	TRBJ1-3	TGTGCCAGCAGTTACTCGCGGAGTGTCTCTGGAAACACCATATATTTT	CASSYSRSVSGNTIYF
once	TRBD1	TRBV28	TRBJ1-2	TGTGCCAGCAGCCAACGCCACAGGGGGGGTGGCTACACCTTC	CASSQRHRGGGYTF
NA	TRBD1	TRBV19	TRBJ2-7	TGTGCCAGTAGTGCGGGACAGGGGCCCCGTCCCTACGAGCAGTACTTC	CASSAGQGPRPYEQYF
NA	NA	TRBV28	TRBJ1-5	TGTGCCAGCAGTTTCGCCAGGGCAGGGGATCAGCCCCAGCATTTT	CASSFARAGDQPQHF
NA	NA	TRBV19	TRBJ2-7	TGTGCCAGTGTCCCGAGGGGGTTTTACGAGCAGTACTTC	CASVPRGFYEQYF
NA	NA	TRBV4-2	TRBJ2-2	TGTGCCAGCAGCCAAAAGTTGGGCGCCGGGGAGCTGTTTTTT	CASSQKLGAGELFF
NA	TRBD1	TRBV4-2	TRBJ1-1	TGTGCCAGCAGCCAAGATGAGACAGGGTACGGGAACACTGAAGCTTTCTTT	CASSQDETGYGNTEAFF
NA	TRBD1	TRBV5-1	TRBJ2-1	TGCGCCAGCAGCTTGGGAGGGACAGGGGGCGGGAATGAGCAGTTCTTC	CASSLGGTGGGNEQFF
once	TRBD2	TRBV6-4	TRBJ2-1	TGTGCCAGCAGTGACGTGGGGACTAGCGGGTACAATGAGCAGTTCTTC	CASSDVGTSGYNEQFF
NA	TRBD1	TRBV28	TRBJ2-7	TGTGCCAGCAGCGGACAGGGAGACGAGCAGTACTTC	CASSGQGDEQYF
once	NA	TRBV4-1	TRBJ2-3	TGCGCCAGCAGCCAAGATCAAGGGGGGGTGAATACGCAGTATTTT	CASSQDQGGVNTQYF
NA	TRBD1	TRBV19	TRBJ1-3	TGTGCCAGTAGTATAGGGACAGGGTACTCTGGAAACACCATATATTTT	CASSIGTGYSGNTIYF
NA	TRBD1	TRBV28	TRBJ1-2	TGTGCCAGCAGTTCCCCGGACAGGGGCTATGGCTACACCTTC	CASSSPDRGYGYTF
NA	TRBD1	TRBV7-9	TRBJ2-5	TGTGCCAGCAGCTTTCCGGGACAGGGTGGTGAGACCCAGTACTTC	CASSFPGQGGETQYF
NA	TRBD1	TRBV6-1	TRBJ1-5	TGTGCCAGCAGTGGGAAAACGGGACAGGGGGCTTATAGCAATCAGCCCCAGCATTTT	CASSGKTGQGAYSNQPQHF
NA	NA	TRBV7-2	TRBJ2-5	TGTGCCAGCAGCTTTACGGGTTTGAAGACCCAGTACTTC	CASSFTGLKTQYF
once	TRBD1	TRBV7-6	TRBJ1-3	TGTGCCAGCAGCTTAGCTCCAGCCCAAAGGACAGGTGCTGGAAACACCATATATTTT	CASSLAPAQRTGAGNTIYF
NA	TRBD1	TRBV6-2/TRBV6-3	TRBJ2-7	TGTGCCAGCAGTTTGTTCGGGACAGAATTCTACGAGCAGTACTTC	CASSLFGTEFYEQYF
NA	NA	TRBV11-2	TRBJ1-4	TGTGCCAGCAGCTTTTCGGGGAGTGAAAAACTGTTTTTT	CASSFSGSEKLFF